The following is a T cell receptor beta chain sequence with its context. It lacks a known antigen. There are no base qualities to consult, and no much larger clone falls within one base. These data come from a study of long-term antiretroviral therapy in people with HIV (dated by TCRdb to between 2021 and 2024). Regarding the research as a whole: The earliest samples were collected approximately a decade before the 2015 WHO recommendation for immediate ART, a period when ART was typically delayed until CD4 counts fell. No cross-contamination during QIAcube processing turned up in test extractions that ran a monoclonal T-cell line alongside 33 polyclonal samples. A total of 192 cryopreserved PBMC samples were contributed to the cohort by 30 adults with confirmed HIV infection, with samples collected serially over a mean of approximately six years (range 1-12). Among the 25 to 30 participants with HIV, over nine were female. A retrospective serial study tested whether changes in peripheral blood TRB repertoire composition and diversity were associated with ART initiation and durable HIV suppression.

Spanning cysteine to phenylalanine, the CDR3 consists of 14 amino acids. Just the 42-base CDR3 DNA is kept, in frame starting at base 1. V loses 3 bases of germline sequence and J loses 3 bases, and the interval between the two ends is 8 bases. The germline V gene encodes CDR1 MNHEY and CDR2 SMNVEV (reference sequence). What the study reported, not specific to this receptor: HIV repertoires had narrower CDR3 length ranges than controls, and the network structure suggested an antigen-experienced repertoire that shifted only slightly toward naive after ART. No data were available on ART adherence, viral resistance or therapy changes, limiting inferences about post-ART repertoire changes. Expanded TRB clones identified before ART initiation dominated the repertoire at all time points, although this dominance fluctuated and declined in many PLHIV after ART. Since PBMC availability was limited, sequencing covered only the TCR beta chain, with no alpha chain pairing. The samples were dated from about 2004 to 2018, and the ART regimens that were used may be less effective than current ART regimens. Because cell numbers in pre-ART samples were limited, unsorted PBMC were profiled instead of sorted CD4+ and CD8+ T cells. ART initiation was associated with a significant increase in TRB diversity, but diversity stayed significantly below transplant donor controls even after long-term ART.

Inclusion was restricted to participants for whom at least one PBMC sample before ART initiation and at least two post-ART samples were available. Treatment was received in the United States of America by all participants with HIV. Before DNA extraction, cryopreserved samples of roughly 0.95-10 million PBMC were thawed and washed. At the time of the earliest PBMC sample, participants with HIV were aged between about 23 and 54 years. Per participant, PBMC samples came from 1-4 timepoints prior to ART initiation and 2-8 timepoints following ART initiation, for a median of 7 samples. Serial HIV viral load, CD4+ T-cell count, ART history and demographic data were obtained for every participant. A Qiagen kit on a QIAcube was used to extract genomic DNA from unsorted PBMC, with samples processed in batches of 12. The immunoSEQ hsTCRB v3.0 assay was used at survey level resolution to sequence the TRB variable region. The target sequencing depth for TRB was about 35,000-50,000 T-cell genomes per sample. TRB libraries were pooled and sequenced on an Illumina MiSeq using a v3 150-cycle kit. As for how the authors treated the data: Repertoire analysis ran in R within a reproducible Nextflow workflow covering QC, data transformation and analysis. LymphoSeq2, an R package for exploring AIRR-Seq data, was used to implement the custom analyses. Several samples that produced fewer than 5000 total TRB sequences were removed, so 190 or so HIV repertoires were analyzed. Among the 188 retained HIV repertoires, about 60 were collected before ART initiation and around 130 were collected after ART initiation. Each repertoire was downsampled to 5000 TRB nucleotide sequences, and summary statistics were averaged across 100 downsampling iterations. Only TRB sequences with CDR3 regions of at least seven amino acids were retained for analysis. A Shannon entropy-derived clonality score and the Gini coefficient were used to measure diversity. In repertoire networks, the top 5000 CDR3 amino acid sequences were linked whenever an edit distance of one separated two sequences. For TRB CDR3 amino acid sequences, antigen specificity groups and MHC restriction were predicted with GLIPH2. CDR3 amino acid sequences were matched against VDJdb and McPAS-TCR to flag known CMV, EBV, HIV or tissue antigen associations. Pre-ART, post-ART and control groups were compared with Wilcoxon signed-rank tests and Holm-Bonferroni correction. Imported from immuneACCESS, the table was reduced by TCRdb to in-frame sequences with V and J called. These copies leave out some clones; in studies compared against another copy, an unresolved V gene accounts for under half, and the cause of the remainder is not known. V and J calls plus clone size are reproduced from that table; the DNA served to infer D and trimming. Recorded for this sample are tens of thousands of clones; about 93% of them occurred a single time. 5.5% to 7% of the sample goes to the ten largest clones.

The specimen was unsorted PBMCs, collected around 6.5 years after starting antiretroviral therapy. The receptor's source is a woman aged 40 to 55 with HIV. Rearrangement joined TRBV27 to TRBJ2-2; tentative D gene TRBD2, with 5 bases matching. At the DNA level, the sequence is TGTGCCAGCAGTTTGAGGGAGTACACCGGGGAGCTGTTTTTT. Translation gives CASSLREYTGELFF.